The 18 T cell receptor beta chains listed next were all sequenced from one sample in a study of beta chain features in type 1 diabetes. Antigen specificity for these receptors is unknown. General observations from the study: Moderate but significant shortening of TCRB CDR3s was recorded in all four CD4+ subsets from Type 1 diabetes patients.

Isolated RNA was reverse transcribed in full, so expressed TCRB transcripts were sequenced. The repertoire was sequenced with immunoSEQ multiplex PCR; TCRdb's copy has only in-frame clones and lacks some. The sample has 280,000 or so clones, 15% seen once. The material sequenced was naive CD4+ T cells from blood. These TCRs come from a man younger than 35 with type 1 diabetes.

In the case of this clone: The same CDR3 can be traced to other DNA sequences in this sample. The rearrangement uses TRBV18 and TRBJ1-2, with TRBD1 matching 11 bases. CDR1 and CDR2 from the germline V gene are KGHSH and LQKENI. The CDR3 length is 15 residues. After removal of 2 bases from V and 2 bases from J, the junction contained 1 base not matched to a gene. CDR3 DNA sequence: TGTGCCAGCTCACCAGGACAGGGGGCGAACTATGGCTACACCTTC. Translated: CASSPGQGANYGYTF.

This rearrangement joins TRBV28 to TRBJ2-7, with 7 bases that match TRBD1. Per germline, CDR1 MDHEN and CDR2 SYDVKM. CDR3 length equals 16 residues. The ends lost 3 bases at V and 6 bases at J; junction bases unmatched: 14. The CDR3 protein is CASSFVRGQGRGEQYF. Here the CDR3 DNA reads TGTGCCAGCAGTTTTGTAAGGGGGCAGGGTCGGGGCGAGCAGTACTTC.

This clone has only a few counts. The V call is TRBV5-6, the J call TRBJ2-1; TRBD1 agrees at 7 bases. CDR1 SGHDT and CDR2 YYEEEE come from the germline V gene. The CDR3 is 14 residues long. Trimming removed 1 base from V and 2 bases from J; junction bases left unmatched: 0. CDR3 sequence: CASSLTGAYNEQFF. In nucleotides, the CDR3 is TGTGCCAGCAGCTTGACAGGGGCCTACAATGAGCAGTTCTTC.

V is TRBV6-6 and J is TRBJ2-1, with 10 bases identical to TRBD2. Germline assignment: CDR1 MNHNY and CDR2 SVGAGI (reference sequence). V gave up 7 bases and J gave up 6 bases; unmatched junction bases: 3. This CDR3 has 13 amino acids. The CDR3: CASTQREGNEQFF. The CDR3 nucleotides read TGTGCCAGCACCCAGCGGGAGGGCAATGAGCAGTTCTTC.

This clone was seen only a few times. V gene TRBV7-9 combines with J gene TRBJ1-1; maybe TRBD1 (6 bases). Germline-derived CDR1 and CDR2 are SEHNR and FQNEAQ (reference sequence). The CDR3 is 13 residues long. The germline V and J ends were trimmed by 4 bases and 5 bases, with 11 bases remaining between them. CDR3: CASSSIQGTEAFF. Written as DNA, the CDR3 is TGTGCCAGCAGCTCGATTCAGGGGACTGAAGCTTTCTTT. The variable domain in full, with the rest retrieved from reference TRBV7-9 and TRBJ1-1, is DTGVSQNPRHKITKRGQNVTFRCDPISEHNRLYWYRQTLGQGPEFLTYFQNEAQLEKSRLLSDRFSAERPKGSFSTLEIQRTEQGDSAMYLCASSSIQGTEAFFGQGTRLTVV.

This clone has just a few counts. This chain connects TRBV30 to TRBJ1-4; 7 nucleotides match TRBD1. With 3 bases clipped from V and 14 bases from J, the junction kept 9 bases outside the gene matches. Germline V lookup: CDR1 GTSNPN, CDR2 SVGIG (reference sequence). This CDR3 has 12 amino acids. The CDR3 region is CAWSLTGVVLFF. For the CDR3, the DNA is TGTGCCTGGAGCTTAACAGGGGTTGTCCTGTTTTTT.

This chain uses TRBV4-3 with TRBJ1-6; D is ambiguous. The CDR3 has 15 residues. The V gene lost 0 bases and the J gene lost 7 bases, with 10 bases spanning the gap. Germline-derived CDR1 and CDR2 are LGHNA and YSLEER. This CDR3 reads CASSQEGARNSPLHF. In DNA, the CDR3 is TGCGCCAGCAGCCAAGAGGGAGCTCGGAATTCACCCCTCCACTTT.

V is TRBV29-1 and J is TRBJ2-4, with a weak D call TRBD2 (6 bases). This CDR3 is built from 12 residues. Germline V gene sequence: CDR1 SQVTM, CDR2 ANQGSEA. The V end was cut by 4 bases, the J end by 9 bases, with 13 bases between. The CDR3 nucleotides are TGCAGCGTTGGGGTCGGCGGGGCCATTCAGTACTTC. This encodes CSVGVGGAIQYF.

V is TRBV7-9 and J is TRBJ2-1; 10 bases map to TRBD2. In germline, CDR1 is SEHNR, CDR2 FQNEAQ (reference sequence). The CDR3 runs 18 residues. V dropped 1 base and J dropped 0; count of bases not matched to a gene: 6. Here the CDR3 reads CASSLGLAGLSSYNEQFF. DNA for the CDR3: TGTGCCAGCAGCTTAGGACTAGCGGGCCTTAGCTCCTACAATGAGCAGTTCTTC.

The rearrangement uses TRBV18 and TRBJ2-4; no reliable D call. Trimming took 6 bases from V and 7 from J, leaving 10 bases between them. The CDR3 has 12 amino acids. Germline V gives CDR1 KGHSH, CDR2 LQKENI. CDR3: CASSTRVNIQYF. CDR3 coding DNA: TGTGCCAGCTCCACTCGGGTTAACATTCAGTACTTC.

In this sample, this clone turned up a few times. This chain joins TRBV5-1 and TRBJ2-1, with D perhaps TRBD2 (5 bases). The CDR3 loop spans 14 amino acids. Per germline, CDR1 SGHRS and CDR2 YFSETQ. V lost 3 bases to trimming and J lost 8 bases, with 15 bases between them. In DNA form, the CDR3 reads TGCGCCAGCAGCTCCGGACTTAGTCAATATGAGCAGTTCTTC. It is translated as CASSSGLSQYEQFF.

V and J are TRBV20-1 and TRBJ2-7; D ambiguous. V was clipped by 5 bases and J by 3 bases, with 5 bases between them. CDR1 and CDR2 from the germline V gene are DFQATT and SNEGSKA (reference sequence). CDR3 length: 10 amino acids. CDR3 DNA sequence: TGCAGTGCTCTTATCTACGAGCAGTACTTC. It specifies CSALIYEQYF.

This clone was seen only a few times. V and J are TRBV6-5 and TRBJ2-3; D uncertain. Deletions cut 7 bases from V and 4 bases from J, with 12 bases between. The germline V gene encodes CDR1 MNHEY and CDR2 SVGAGI. There are 13 residues in the CDR3. CDR3 sequence reads: CASTLGVSDTQYF. The CDR3 DNA reads TGTGCCAGCACGCTCGGTGTTTCAGATACGCAGTATTTT.

This clone was observed a handful of times. The genes are TRBV12-5 and TRBJ2-1; the D gene is possibly TRBD1 (6 bases). Trimming took 6 bases from V and 6 from J, leaving 18 bases between them. The CDR3 runs to 15 residues. Germline values: CDR1 LGHNT, CDR2 FRNRAP. The CDR3 spells CASGGAQGLGNEQFF. The CDR3 DNA sequence: TGTGCTAGTGGAGGGGCACAGGGTCTCGGCAATGAGCAGTTCTTC.

V usage is TRBV30 and J usage is TRBJ1-2, with D hard to call. The germline gives CDR1 GTSNPN, CDR2 SVGIG (reference sequence). The CDR3 is made up of 12 amino acids. V was clipped by 5 bases and J by 4 bases, with 11 bases between them. The CDR3 DNA reads as TGTGCCTGGGGCCAGACGGGCTATGGCTACACCTTC. It specifies CAWGQTGYGYTF.

Only a few counts were recorded for this clone. V and J are TRBV4-3 and TRBJ1-3; a possible D gene is TRBD1 (6 bases). CDR3 length: 15 residues. Germline CDR1 and CDR2: LGHNA and YSLEER. Trimming took 4 bases from V and 0 from J, leaving 10 bases between them. The CDR3 DNA follows: TGCGCCAGCAGCCTTACAGGGAGCTCTGGAAACACCATATATTTT. It is translated as CASSLTGSSGNTIYF.

In this sample, this clone turned up a few times. The chain is built from TRBV7-6 and TRBJ1-2; TRBD1 agrees at 10 bases. Germline lookup yields CDR1 SGHVS and CDR2 FNYEAQ. The CDR3 is 14 residues long. V shed 5 bases, J shed 7 bases, and the junction held 7 bases outside the gene matches. The CDR3: CASSLTGGGTGYTF. For the CDR3, the DNA is TGTGCCAGCAGCCTGACAGGGGGCGGAACTGGCTACACCTTC.

In this sample, this clone turned up a few times. This chain joins TRBV30 and TRBJ2-2; 12 bases are a match to TRBD2. The CDR3 runs to 15 residues. Germline CDR1 reads GTSNPN; CDR2 reads SVGIG (reference sequence). V gave up 1 base and J gave up 5 bases; unmatched junction bases: 2. The CDR3 sequence: CAWSEGLAGTGELFF. DNA for the CDR3: TGTGCCTGGAGTGAAGGACTAGCGGGGACCGGGGAGCTGTTTTTT.